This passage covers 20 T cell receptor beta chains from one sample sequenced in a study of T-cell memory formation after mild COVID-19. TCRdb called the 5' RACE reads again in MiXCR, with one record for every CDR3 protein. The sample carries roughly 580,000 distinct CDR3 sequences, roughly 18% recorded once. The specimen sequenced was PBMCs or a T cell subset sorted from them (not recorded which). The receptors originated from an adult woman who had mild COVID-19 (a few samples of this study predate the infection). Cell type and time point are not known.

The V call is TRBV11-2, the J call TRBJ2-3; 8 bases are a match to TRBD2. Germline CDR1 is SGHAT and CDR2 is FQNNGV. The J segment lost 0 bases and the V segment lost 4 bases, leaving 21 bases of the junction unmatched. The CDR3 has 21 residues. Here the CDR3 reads CASSYPVNNSGIITSTDTQYF. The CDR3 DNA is TGTGCCAGCAGCTACCCGGTTAATAATAGCGGGATTATAACTAGCACAGATACGCAGTATTTT.

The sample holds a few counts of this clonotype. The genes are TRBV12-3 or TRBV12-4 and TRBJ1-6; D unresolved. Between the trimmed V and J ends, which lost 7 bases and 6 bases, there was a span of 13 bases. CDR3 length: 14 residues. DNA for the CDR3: TGTGCCAGCACGGCAGGACGGTTTAATTCACCCCTCCACTTT. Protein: CASTAGRFNSPLHF.

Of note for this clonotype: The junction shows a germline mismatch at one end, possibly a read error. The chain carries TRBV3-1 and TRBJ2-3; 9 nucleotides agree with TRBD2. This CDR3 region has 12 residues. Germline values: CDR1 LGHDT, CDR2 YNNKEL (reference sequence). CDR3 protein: CASSQAGLAKHF. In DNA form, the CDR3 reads TGTGCCAGCAGCCAAGCGGGACTAGCTAAACATTTT.

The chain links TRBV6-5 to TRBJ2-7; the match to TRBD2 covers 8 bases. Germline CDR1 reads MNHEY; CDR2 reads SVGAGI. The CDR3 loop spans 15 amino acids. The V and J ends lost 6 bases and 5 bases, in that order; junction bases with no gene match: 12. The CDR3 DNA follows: TGTGCCAGCAGACCCCCGGGGGGGCGGAATCACGAGCAGTACTTC. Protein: CASRPPGGRNHEQYF.

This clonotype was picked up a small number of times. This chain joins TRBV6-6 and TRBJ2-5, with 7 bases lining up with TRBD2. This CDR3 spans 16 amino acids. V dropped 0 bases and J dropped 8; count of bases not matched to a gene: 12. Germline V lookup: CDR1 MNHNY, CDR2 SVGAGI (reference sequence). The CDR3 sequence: CASSYSGRAQRGTQYF. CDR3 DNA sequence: TGTGCCAGCAGTTACTCGGGGAGGGCGCAACGAGGCACCCAGTACTTC.

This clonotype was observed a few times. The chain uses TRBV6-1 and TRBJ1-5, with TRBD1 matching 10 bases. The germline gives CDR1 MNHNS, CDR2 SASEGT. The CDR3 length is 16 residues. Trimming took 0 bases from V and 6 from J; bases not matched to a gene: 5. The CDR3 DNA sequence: TGTGCCAGCAGTGAAGCCCTGGGGACAGGGGTTCAGCCCCAGCATTTT. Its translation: CASSEALGTGVQPQHF.

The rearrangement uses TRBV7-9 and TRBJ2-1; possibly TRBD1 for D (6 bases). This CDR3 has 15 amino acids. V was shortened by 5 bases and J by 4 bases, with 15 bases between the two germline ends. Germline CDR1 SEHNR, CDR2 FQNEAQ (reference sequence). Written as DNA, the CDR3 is TGTGCCAGCAGCCTCGGACAGAAACCATACAATGAGCAGTTCTTC. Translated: CASSLGQKPYNEQFF.

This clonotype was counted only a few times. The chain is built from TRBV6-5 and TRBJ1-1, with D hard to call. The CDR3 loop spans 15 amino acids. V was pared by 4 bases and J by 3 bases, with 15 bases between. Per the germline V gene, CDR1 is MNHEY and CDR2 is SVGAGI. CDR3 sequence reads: CASSSVPGSYTEAFF. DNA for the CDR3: TGTGCCAGCAGTTCAGTCCCGGGGTCTTACACTGAAGCTTTCTTT.

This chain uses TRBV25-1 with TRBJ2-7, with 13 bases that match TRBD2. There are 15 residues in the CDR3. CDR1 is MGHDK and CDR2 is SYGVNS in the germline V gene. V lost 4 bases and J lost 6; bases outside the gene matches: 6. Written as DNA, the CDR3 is TGTGCCAGCAGTGGGGGACTAGCGGGAAACGGCGAGCAGTACTTC. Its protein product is CASSGGLAGNGEQYF.

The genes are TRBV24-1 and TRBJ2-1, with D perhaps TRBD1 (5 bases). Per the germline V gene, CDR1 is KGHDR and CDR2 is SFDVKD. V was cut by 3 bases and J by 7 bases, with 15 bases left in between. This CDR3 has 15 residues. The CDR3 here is CATSDRQHDENEQFF. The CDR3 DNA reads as TGTGCCACCAGTGATCGACAGCATGATGAAAATGAGCAGTTCTTC.

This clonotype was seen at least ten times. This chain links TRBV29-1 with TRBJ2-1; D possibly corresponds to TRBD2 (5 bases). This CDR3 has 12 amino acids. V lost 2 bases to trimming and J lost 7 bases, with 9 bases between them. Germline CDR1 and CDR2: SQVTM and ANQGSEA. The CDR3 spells CSVEKGVNEQFF. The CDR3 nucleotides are TGCAGCGTTGAAAAGGGAGTAAATGAGCAGTTCTTC.

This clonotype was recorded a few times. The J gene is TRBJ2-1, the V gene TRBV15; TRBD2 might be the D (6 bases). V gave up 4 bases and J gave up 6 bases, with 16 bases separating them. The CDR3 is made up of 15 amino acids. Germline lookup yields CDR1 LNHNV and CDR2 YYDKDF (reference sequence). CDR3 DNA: TGTGCCACCAGCACCGGGACTTTCACGGGCAATGAGCAGTTCTTC. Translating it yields CATSTGTFTGNEQFF.

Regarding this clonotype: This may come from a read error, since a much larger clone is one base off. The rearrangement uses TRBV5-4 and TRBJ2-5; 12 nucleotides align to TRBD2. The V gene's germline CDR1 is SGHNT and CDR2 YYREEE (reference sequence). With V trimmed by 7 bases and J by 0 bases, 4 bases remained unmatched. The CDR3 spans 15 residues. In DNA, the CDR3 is TGTGCCAGCGGCCCTAGCGGGGGGGACCAAGAGACCCAGTACTTC. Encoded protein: CASGPSGGDQETQYF.

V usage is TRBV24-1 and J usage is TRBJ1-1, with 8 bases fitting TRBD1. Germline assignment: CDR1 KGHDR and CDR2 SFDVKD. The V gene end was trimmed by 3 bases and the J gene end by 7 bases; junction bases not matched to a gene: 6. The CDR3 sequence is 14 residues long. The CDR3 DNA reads TGTGCCACCAGTGATCCAGGGGGCACGGATGAAGCTTTCTTT. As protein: CATSDPGGTDEAFF.

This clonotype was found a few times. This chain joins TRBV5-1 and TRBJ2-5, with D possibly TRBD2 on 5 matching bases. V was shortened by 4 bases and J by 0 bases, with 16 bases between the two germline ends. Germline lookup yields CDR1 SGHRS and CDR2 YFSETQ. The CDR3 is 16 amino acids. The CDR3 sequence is CASSITGNTNQETQYF. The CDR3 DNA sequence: TGCGCCAGCAGCATAACCGGGAACACCAACCAAGAGACCCAGTACTTC.

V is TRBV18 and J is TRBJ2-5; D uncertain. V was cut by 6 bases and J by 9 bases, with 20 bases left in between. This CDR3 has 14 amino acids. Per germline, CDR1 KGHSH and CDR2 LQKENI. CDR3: CASSPPAPVVAQYF. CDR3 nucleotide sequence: TGTGCCAGCTCCCCGCCGGCCCCAGTGGTGGCCCAGTACTTC.

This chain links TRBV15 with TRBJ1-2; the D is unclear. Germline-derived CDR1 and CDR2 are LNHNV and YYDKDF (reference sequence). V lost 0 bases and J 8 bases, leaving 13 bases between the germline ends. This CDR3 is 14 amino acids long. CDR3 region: CATSRDRPDFGYTF. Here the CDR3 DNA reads TGTGCCACCAGCAGAGATCGTCCGGATTTCGGCTACACCTTC.

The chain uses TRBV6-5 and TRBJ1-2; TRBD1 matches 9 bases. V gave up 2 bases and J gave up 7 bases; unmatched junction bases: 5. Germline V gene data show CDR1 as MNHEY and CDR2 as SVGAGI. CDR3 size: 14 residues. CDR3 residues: CASSYRDRVFGYTF. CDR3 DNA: TGTGCCAGCAGTTACCGGGACAGGGTTTTTGGCTACACCTTC.

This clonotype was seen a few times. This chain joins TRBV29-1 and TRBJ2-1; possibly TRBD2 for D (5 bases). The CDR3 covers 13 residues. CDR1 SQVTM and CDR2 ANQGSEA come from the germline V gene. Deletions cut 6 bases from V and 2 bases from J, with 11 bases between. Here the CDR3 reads CSVNLRAYNEQFF. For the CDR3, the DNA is TGCAGCGTGAACTTGCGGGCCTACAATGAGCAGTTCTTC.

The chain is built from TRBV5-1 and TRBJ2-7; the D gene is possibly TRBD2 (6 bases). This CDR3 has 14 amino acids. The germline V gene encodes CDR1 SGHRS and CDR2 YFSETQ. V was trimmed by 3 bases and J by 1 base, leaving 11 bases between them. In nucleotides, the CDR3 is TGCGCCAGCAGCTGGGGGGACGCTTCCTACGAGCAGTACTTC. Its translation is CASSWGDASYEQYF.